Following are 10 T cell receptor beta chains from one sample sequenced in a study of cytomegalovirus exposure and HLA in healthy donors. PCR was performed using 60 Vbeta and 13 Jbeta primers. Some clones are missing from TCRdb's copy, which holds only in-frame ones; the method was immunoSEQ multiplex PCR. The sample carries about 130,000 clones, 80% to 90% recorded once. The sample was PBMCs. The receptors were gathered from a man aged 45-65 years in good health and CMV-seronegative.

The DNA of the CDR3 is TGCGCCAGCAGCTTCCGGGACTGGGCCTACGAGCAGTACTTC. As protein: CASSFRDWAYEQYF. This chain connects TRBV5-1 to TRBJ2-5; D is possibly TRBD2 (6 bases). The J call may be faulty, since TRBJ2-7 better matches the DNA end. Germline V gene lookup returns CDR1 SGHRS and CDR2 YFSETQ. The CDR3 is 14 amino acids.

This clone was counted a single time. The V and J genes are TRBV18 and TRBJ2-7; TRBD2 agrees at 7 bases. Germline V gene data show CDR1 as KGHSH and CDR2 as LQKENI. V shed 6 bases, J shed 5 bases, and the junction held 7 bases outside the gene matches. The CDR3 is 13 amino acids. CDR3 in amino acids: CASSARREDEQYF. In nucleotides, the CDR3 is TGTGCCAGCTCCGCAAGACGGGAGGACGAGCAGTACTTC.

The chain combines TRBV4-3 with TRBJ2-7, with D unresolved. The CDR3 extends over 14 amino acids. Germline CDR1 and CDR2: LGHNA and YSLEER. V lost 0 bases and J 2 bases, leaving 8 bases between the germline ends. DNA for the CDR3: TGCGCCAGCAGCCAAGACAGGTCCACCTACGAGCAGTACTTC. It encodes CASSQDRSTYEQYF.

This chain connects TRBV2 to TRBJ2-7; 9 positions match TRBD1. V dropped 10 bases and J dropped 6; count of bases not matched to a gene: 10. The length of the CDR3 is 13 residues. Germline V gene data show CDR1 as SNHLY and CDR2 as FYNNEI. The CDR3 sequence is CATRWTGAIEQYF. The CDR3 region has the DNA TGTGCCACCCGATGGACAGGGGCCATCGAGCAGTACTTC. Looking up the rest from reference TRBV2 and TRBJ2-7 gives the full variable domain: EPEVTQTPSHQVTQMGQEVILRCVPISNHLYFYWYRQILGQKVEFLVSFYNNEISEKSEIFDDQFSVERPDGSNFTLKIRSTKLEDSAMYFCATRWTGAIEQYFGPGTRLTVT.

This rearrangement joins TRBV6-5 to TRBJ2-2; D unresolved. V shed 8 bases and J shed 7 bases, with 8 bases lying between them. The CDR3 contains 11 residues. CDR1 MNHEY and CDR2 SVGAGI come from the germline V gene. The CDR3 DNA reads TGTGCCAGCCTAGAATACGGGGAGCTGTTTTTT. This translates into CASLEYGELFF.

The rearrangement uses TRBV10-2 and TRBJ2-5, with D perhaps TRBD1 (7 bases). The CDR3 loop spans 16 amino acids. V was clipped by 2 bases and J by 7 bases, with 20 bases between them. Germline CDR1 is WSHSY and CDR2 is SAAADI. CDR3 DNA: TGCGCCAGCAGTGAGAGGCCCGGCGGGGACAGCGGGACCCAGTACTTC. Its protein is CASSERPGGDSGTQYF.

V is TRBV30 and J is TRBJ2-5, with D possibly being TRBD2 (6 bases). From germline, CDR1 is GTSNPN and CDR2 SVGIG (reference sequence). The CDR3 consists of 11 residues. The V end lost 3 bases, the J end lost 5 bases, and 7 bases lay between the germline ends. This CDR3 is CAWRAGETQYF. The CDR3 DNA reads TGTGCCTGGAGGGCGGGGGAGACCCAGTACTTC.

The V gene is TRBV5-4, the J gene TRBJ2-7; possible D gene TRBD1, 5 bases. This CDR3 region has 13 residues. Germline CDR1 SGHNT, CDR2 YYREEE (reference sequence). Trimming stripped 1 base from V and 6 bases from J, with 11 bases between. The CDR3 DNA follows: TGTGCCAGCAGCTTGTGGGGCGAGATCGAGCAGTACTTC. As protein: CASSLWGEIEQYF.

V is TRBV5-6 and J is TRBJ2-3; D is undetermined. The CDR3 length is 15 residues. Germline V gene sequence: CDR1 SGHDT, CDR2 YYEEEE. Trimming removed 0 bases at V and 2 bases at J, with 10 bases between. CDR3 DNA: TGTGCCAGCAGCTTGGGGGCATTTTCCACAGATACGCAGTATTTT. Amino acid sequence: CASSLGAFSTDTQYF.

The CDR3 bases are TGTGCCAGCAGCTTGGGGGGACAGCTGAACACTGAAGCTTTCTTT. The encoded protein is CASSLGGQLNTEAFF. The gene calls are TRBV5-8 and TRBJ1-1, with 7 nucleotides matching TRBD1. Germline V gene data show CDR1 as SGHTS and CDR2 as YDEGEE. The CDR3 runs 15 residues. The V gene end was trimmed by 0 bases and the J gene end by 0 bases; junction bases not matched to a gene: 2.